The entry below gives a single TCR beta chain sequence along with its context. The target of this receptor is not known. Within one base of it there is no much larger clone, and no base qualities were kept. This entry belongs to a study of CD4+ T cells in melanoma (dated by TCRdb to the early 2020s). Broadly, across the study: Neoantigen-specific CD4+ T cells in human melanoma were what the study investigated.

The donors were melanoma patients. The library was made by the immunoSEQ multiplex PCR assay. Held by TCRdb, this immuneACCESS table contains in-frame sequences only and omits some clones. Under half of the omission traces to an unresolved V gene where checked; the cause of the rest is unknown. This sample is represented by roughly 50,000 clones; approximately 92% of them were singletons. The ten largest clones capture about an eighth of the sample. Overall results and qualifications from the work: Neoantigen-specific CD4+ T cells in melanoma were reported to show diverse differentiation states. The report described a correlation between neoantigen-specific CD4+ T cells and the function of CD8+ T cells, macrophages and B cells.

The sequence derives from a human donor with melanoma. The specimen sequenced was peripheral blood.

The bases read TGTGCCAGCAGCTTAGCGCCCACGACCACAGATACGCAGTATTTT. Translated, this gives CASSLAPTTTDTQYF. The chain couples TRBV7-6 to TRBJ2-3; the D gene assignment is ambiguous. The germline V gene sets CDR1 to SGHVS and CDR2 to FNYEAQ. V drops 0 bases and J drops 2 bases, leaving 9 bases in between. Inclusive of the bounding cysteine and phenylalanine, the CDR3 is 15 residues long. Only the CDR3 portion is preserved as DNA: 45 bases, with reading frame beginning at the first base. Beyond the CDR3, the reference TRBV7-6 and TRBJ2-3 genes provide the residues; the full variable domain reads: GAGVSQSPRYKVTKRGQDVALRCDPISGHVSLYWYRQALGQGPEFLTYFNYEAQQDKSGLPNDRFSAERPEGSISTLTIQRTEQRDSAMYRCASSLAPTTTDTQYFGPGTRLTVL.